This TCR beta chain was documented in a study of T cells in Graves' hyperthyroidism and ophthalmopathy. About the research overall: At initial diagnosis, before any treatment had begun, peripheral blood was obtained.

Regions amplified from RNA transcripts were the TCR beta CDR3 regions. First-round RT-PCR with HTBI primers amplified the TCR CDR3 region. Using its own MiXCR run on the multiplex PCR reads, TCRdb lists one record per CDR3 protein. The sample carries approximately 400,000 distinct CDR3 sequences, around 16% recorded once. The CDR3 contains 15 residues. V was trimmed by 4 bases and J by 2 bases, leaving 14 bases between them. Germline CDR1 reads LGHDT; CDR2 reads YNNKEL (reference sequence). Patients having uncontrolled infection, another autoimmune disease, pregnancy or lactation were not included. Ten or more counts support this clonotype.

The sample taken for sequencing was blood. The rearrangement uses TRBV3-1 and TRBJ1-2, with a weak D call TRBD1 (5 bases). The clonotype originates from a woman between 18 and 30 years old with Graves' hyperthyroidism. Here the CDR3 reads CASSRGFGTNYGYTF. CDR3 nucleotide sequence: TGTGCCAGCAGCCGTGGTTTTGGGACGAACTATGGCTACACCTTC.